These 5 T cell receptor beta chains came from one sample sequenced in a study of T-cell memory formation after mild COVID-19. TCRdb recomputed calls from the 5' RACE reads with MiXCR, one row per CDR3 protein. In the table there are a few hundred thousand distinct CDR3 sequences, 20% to 25% of which are singletons. Source material: PBMCs or a T cell subset sorted from them (not recorded which). The receptors were gathered from an adult woman who had mild COVID-19 (a few samples of this study predate the infection). Cell type and time point are not known.

This clonotype has ten or more counts. The V and J genes are TRBV5-1 and TRBJ2-7; TRBD1 agrees at 7 bases. The CDR3 runs to 16 residues. CDR1 SGHRS and CDR2 YFSETQ come from the germline V gene. The ends lost 4 bases at V and 3 bases at J; junction bases unmatched: 13. CDR3 in amino acids: CASSGQARLPNYEQYF. The CDR3 DNA is TGCGCCAGCAGCGGACAGGCCCGACTACCCAACTACGAGCAGTACTTC.

The chain is built from TRBV7-8 and TRBJ2-7; D remains unclear. Germline values: CDR1 SGHVS, CDR2 FQNEAQ. The V gene lost 5 bases and the J gene lost 0 bases, with 11 bases spanning the gap. The CDR3 is 14 amino acids. The CDR3 DNA sequence: TGTGCCAGCAGCATCCAAACTTTCTCCTACGAGCAGTACTTC. It translates to CASSIQTFSYEQYF. Full variable domain (remainder filled in from reference TRBV7-8 and TRBJ2-7): GAGVSQSPRYKVAKRGQDVALRCDPISGHVSLFWYQQALGQGPEFLTYFQNEAQLDKSGLPSDRFFAERPEGSVSTLKIQRTQQEDSAVYLCASSIQTFSYEQYFGPGTRLTVT.

The chain has TRBV20-1 and TRBJ2-1; a weak D match, TRBD2 (6 bases). Trimming took off 0 bases at V and 2 bases at J, with 11 bases between the two ends. The V gene's germline CDR1 is DFQATT and CDR2 SNEGSKA (reference sequence). CDR3 length equals 15 residues. The CDR3 sequence is CSARDLGRAYNEQFF. For the CDR3, the DNA is TGCAGTGCTAGAGATCTCGGGAGAGCCTACAATGAGCAGTTCTTC.

The chain uses TRBV18 and TRBJ1-1; 7 bases align to TRBD1. CDR1 KGHSH and CDR2 LQKENI come from the germline V gene. Trimming removed 4 bases from V and 2 bases from J; junction bases left unmatched: 4. CDR3 length: 14 amino acids. This CDR3 reads CASSQDRSNTEAFF. CDR3 sequence (DNA): TGTGCCAGCTCACAGGACAGGAGTAACACTGAAGCTTTCTTT. Filled out from reference TRBV18 and TRBJ1-1, the complete variable domain reads NAGVMQNPRHLVRRRGQEARLRCSPMKGHSHVYWYRQLPEEGLKFMVYLQKENIIDESGMPKERFSAEFPKEGPSILRIQQVVRGDSAAYFCASSQDRSNTEAFFGQGTRLTVV.

This clonotype was counted between two and nine times. The CDR3 DNA reads as TGTGCCAGCAGGGTGACACAGGGAAGCTCCTACGAGCAGTACTTC. Protein product: CASRVTQGSSYEQYF. This chain uses TRBV5-5 with TRBJ2-7; the D gene is possibly TRBD1 (6 bases). Trimming stripped 5 bases from V and 0 bases from J, with 15 bases between. CDR1 and CDR2 (germline): SGHKS, YYEKEE (reference sequence). The CDR3 extends over 15 amino acids.